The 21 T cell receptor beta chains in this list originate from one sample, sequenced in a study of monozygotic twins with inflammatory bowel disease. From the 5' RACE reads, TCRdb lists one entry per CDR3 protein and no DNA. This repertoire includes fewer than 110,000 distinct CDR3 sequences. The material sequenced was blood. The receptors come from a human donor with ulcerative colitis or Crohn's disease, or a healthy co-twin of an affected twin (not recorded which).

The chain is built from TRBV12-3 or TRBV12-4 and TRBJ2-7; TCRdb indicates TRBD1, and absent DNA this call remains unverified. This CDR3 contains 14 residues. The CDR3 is CASSPPGQTYEQYF.

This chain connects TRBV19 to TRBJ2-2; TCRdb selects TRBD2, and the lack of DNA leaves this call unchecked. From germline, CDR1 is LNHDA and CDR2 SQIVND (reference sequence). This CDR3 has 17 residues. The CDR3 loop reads CASSIDPRRTHTGELFF.

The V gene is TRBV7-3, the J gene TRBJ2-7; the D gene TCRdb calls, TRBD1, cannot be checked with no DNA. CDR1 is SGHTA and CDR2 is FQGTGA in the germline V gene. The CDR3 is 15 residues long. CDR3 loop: CASSPRPGQGLEQYF.

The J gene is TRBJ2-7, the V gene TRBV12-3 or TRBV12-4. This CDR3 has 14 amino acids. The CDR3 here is CASSLAETPYEQYF.

CDR3 residues: CASSPYRENTEAFF. This chain uses TRBV7-9 with TRBJ1-1; the TCRdb D gene call, TRBD1, has no DNA to confirm it. CDR1 is SEHNR and CDR2 is FQNEAQ in the germline V gene (reference sequence). This CDR3 is built from 14 residues.

CDR3 loop: CSAWGGTYGYTF. The V and J genes are TRBV20-1 and TRBJ1-2. The CDR3 extends over 12 amino acids. Germline V gene sequence: CDR1 DFQATT, CDR2 SNEGSKA (reference sequence).

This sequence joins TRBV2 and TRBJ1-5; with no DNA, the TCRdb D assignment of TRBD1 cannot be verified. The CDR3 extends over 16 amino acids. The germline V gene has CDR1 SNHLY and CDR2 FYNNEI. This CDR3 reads CASKFSRDSSNQPQHF.

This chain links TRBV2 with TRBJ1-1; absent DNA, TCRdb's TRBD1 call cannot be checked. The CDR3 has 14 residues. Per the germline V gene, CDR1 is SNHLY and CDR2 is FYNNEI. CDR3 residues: CASNRQGANTEAFF.

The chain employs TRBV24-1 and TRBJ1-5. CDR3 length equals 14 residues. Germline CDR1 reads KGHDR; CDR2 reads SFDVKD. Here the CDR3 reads CATSDWTADQPQHF.

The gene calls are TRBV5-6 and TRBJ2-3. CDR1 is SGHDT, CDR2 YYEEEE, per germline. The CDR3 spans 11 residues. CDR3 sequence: CASRLADTQYF.

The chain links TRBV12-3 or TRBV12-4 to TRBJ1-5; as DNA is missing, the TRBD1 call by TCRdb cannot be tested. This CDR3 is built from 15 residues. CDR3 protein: CASIPTGGGNQPQHF.

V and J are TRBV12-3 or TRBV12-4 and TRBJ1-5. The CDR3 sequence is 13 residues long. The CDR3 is CASSFRGSQPQHF.

The CDR3 loop is CASRETVATNEKLFF. The gene calls are TRBV6-1 and TRBJ1-4. The CDR3 length is 15 residues. Germline CDR1 is MNHNS and CDR2 is SASEGT.

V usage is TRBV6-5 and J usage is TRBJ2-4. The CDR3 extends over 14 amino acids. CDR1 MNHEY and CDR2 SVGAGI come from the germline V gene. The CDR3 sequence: CASSYSLAKNIQYF.

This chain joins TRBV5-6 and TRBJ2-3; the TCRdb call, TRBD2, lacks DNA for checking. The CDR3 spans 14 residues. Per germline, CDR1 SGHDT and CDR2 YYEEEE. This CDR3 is CASSLLAGGNTQYF. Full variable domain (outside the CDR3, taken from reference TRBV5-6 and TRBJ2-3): DAGVTQSPTHLIKTRGQQVTLRCSPKSGHDTVSWYQQALGQGPQFIFQYYEEEERQRGNFPDRFSGHQFPNYSSELNVNALLLGDSALYLCASSLLAGGNTQYFGPGTRLTVL.

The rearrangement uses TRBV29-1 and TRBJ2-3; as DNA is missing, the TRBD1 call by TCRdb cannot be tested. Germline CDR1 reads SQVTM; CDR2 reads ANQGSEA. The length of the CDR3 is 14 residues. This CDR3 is CSVMGRTSTDTQYF.

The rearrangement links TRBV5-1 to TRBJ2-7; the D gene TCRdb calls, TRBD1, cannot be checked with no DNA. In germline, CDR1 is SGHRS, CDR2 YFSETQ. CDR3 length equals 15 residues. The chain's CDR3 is CASSMTGTASYEQYF.

The CDR3 sequence is CASSWPGTGVSETQYF. The chain couples TRBV5-1 to TRBJ2-5; the D call from TCRdb, TRBD1, cannot be confirmed without DNA. CDR3 size: 16 residues. Germline CDR1 is SGHRS and CDR2 is YFSETQ.

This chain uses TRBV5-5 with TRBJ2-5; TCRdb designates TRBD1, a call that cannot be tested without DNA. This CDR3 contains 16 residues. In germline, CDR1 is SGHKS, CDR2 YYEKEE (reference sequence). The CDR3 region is CASLTYPGQGQETQYF.

The CDR3: CSASGTVEMFF. The chain recombines TRBV20-1 with TRBJ2-2; absent DNA, TCRdb's TRBD1 call cannot be checked. This CDR3 region has 11 residues. The germline CDR1 and CDR2 sequences are DFQATT and SNEGSKA (reference sequence).

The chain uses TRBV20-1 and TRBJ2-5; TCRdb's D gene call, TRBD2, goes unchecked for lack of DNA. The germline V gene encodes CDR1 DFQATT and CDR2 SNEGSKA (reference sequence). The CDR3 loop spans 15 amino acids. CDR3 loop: CSAKGVLNHQETQYF.